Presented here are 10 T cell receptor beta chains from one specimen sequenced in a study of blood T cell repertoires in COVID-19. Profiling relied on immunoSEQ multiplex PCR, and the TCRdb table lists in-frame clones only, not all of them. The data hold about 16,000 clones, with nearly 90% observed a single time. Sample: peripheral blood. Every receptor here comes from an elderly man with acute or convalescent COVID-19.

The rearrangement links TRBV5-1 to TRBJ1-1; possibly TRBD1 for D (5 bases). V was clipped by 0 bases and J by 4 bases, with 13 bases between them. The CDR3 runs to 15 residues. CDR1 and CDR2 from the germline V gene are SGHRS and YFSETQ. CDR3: CASSLAGGGSTEAFF. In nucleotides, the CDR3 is TGCGCCAGCAGCTTGGCCGGGGGAGGGAGCACTGAAGCTTTCTTT.

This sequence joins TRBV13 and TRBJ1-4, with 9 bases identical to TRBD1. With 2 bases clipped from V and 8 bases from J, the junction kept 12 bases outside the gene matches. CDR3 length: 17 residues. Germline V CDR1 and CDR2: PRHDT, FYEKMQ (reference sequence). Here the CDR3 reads CASSLRTGDLRQEKLFF. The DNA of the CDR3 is TGTGCCAGCAGCTTAAGGACAGGGGACCTCCGGCAAGAAAAACTGTTTTTT.

The CDR3 spells CASFGQLHYGYTF. CDR3 nucleotide sequence: TGTGCCAGTTTCGGACAGCTACACTATGGCTACACCTTC. The chain uses TRBV28 and TRBJ1-2; TRBD1 is a possible D gene (6 bases). V lost 9 bases, J lost 3 bases, and 14 bases lay in between. This CDR3 has 13 residues. Germline CDR1 and CDR2: MDHEN and SYDVKM.

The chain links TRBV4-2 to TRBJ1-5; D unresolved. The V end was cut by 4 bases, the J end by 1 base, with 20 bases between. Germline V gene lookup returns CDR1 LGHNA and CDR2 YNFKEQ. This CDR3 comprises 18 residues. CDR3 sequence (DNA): TGTGCCAGCAGCCCGGTTTCCCGGGGAGGGTCCAGCAATCAGCCCCAGCATTTT. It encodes CASSPVSRGGSSNQPQHF.

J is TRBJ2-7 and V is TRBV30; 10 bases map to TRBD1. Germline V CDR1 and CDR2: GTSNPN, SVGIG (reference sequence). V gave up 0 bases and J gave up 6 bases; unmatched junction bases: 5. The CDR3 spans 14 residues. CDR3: CAWSVRGQGTEQYF. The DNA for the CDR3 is TGTGCCTGGAGTGTAAGGGGACAGGGGACCGAGCAGTACTTC.

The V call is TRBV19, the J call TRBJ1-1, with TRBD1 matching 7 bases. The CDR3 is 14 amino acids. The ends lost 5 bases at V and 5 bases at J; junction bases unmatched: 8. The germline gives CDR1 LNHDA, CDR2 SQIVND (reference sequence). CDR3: CASSPVQGRTEAFF. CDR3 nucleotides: TGTGCCAGTAGTCCAGTACAGGGGCGAACTGAAGCTTTCTTT. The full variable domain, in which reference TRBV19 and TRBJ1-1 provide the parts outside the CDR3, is DGGITQSPKYLFRKEGQNVTLSCEQNLNHDAMYWYRQDPGQGLRLIYYSQIVNDFQKGDIAEGYSVSREKKESFPLTVTSAQKNPTAFYLCASSPVQGRTEAFFGQGTRLTVV.

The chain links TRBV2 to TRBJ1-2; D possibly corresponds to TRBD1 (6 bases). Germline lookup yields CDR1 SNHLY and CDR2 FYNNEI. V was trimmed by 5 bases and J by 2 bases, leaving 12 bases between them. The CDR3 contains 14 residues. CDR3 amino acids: CASSPGHTNYGYTF. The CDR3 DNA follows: TGTGCCAGCAGTCCGGGACACACCAACTATGGCTACACCTTC.

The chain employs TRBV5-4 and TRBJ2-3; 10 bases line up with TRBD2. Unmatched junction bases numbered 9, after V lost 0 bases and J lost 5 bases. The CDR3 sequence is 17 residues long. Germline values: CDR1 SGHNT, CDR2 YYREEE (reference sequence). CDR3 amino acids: CASSLDLSGRGRDTQYF. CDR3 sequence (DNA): TGTGCCAGCAGCTTGGACCTGAGCGGGAGGGGGAGAGATACGCAGTATTTT.

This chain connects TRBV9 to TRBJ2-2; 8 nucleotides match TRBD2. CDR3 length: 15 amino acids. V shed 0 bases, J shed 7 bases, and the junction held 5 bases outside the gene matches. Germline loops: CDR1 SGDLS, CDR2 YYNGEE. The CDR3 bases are TGTGCCAGCAGCGTAGCGGGGGGGCTTGACGGGGAGCTGTTTTTT. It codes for CASSVAGGLDGELFF.

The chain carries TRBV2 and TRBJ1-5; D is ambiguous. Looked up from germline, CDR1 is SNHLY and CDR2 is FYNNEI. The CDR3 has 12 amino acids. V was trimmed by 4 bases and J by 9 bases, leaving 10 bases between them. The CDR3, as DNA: TGTGCCAGCAGTGTGGGTGGAGGGCCCCAGCATTTT. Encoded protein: CASSVGGGPQHF.